The rows below give T cell receptor beta chains drawn from one sample of a study of cytomegalovirus exposure and HLA in healthy donors. Sequenced by immunoSEQ multiplex PCR; TCRdb stores in-frame clones only, minus some. The sample holds about 88,000 clones, about 87% seen once. Material for sequencing was PBMCs. The receptors originated from a man between 18 and 29 years old in good health and CMV-seronegative. The CDR3 runs from the conserved cysteine through the conserved F or W. D genes are given only for firm matches. Some rows have no size entry. The others give once, few or many, or a class for an expanded clone.

d_call clone_size j_call v_call cdr3_aa cdr3_nt
. . TRBJ2-3 TRBV18 CASSRTEDTQYF TGTGCCAGCTCGCGGACTGAAGATACGCAGTATTTT
TRBD1 once TRBJ1-1 TRBV7-3 CASSLSGGGYTEAFF TGTGCCAGCAGCTTAAGTGGAGGGGGCTACACTGAAGCTTTCTTT
TRBD2 . TRBJ2-1 TRBV6-1 CASSESRGGSGSYNEQFF TGTGCCAGCAGTGAATCCCGCGGCGGGAGCGGGAGCTACAATGAGCAGTTCTTC
. . TRBJ1-5 TRBV2 CASSAEKLSNQPQHF TGTGCCAGCAGTGCCGAAAAACTTAGCAATCAGCCCCAGCATTTT
. once TRBJ2-7 TRBV21-1 CAALRAGEGYEQYF TGTGCCGCCTTACGGGCGGGAGAGGGATACGAGCAGTACTTC
TRBD1 once TRBJ1-5 TRBV6-6 CASSPTGTGGNQPQHF TGTGCCAGCAGCCCAACCGGGACAGGGGGAAATCAGCCCCAGCATTTT
. . TRBJ2-2 TRBV28 CASSLAPLEGLFF TGTGCCAGCAGTTTAGCCCCACTAGAAGGCCTGTTTTTT
. . TRBJ1-2 TRBV2 CASSEGLGRGGGYTF TGTGCCAGCAGTGAAGGGTTGGGCAGGGGTGGAGGCTACACCTTC
. . TRBJ1-6 TRBV30 CAWSVRRGADSPLHF TGTGCCTGGAGTGTACGCAGGGGCGCAGATTCACCCCTCCACTTT
TRBD2 . TRBJ2-1 TRBV28 CASSWGGNEQFF TGTGCCAGCAGTTGGGGGGGAAATGAGCAGTTCTTC
. . TRBJ1-6 TRBV15 CANRRGGKDSYNSPLHF TGTGCCAACCGGCGAGGGGGTAAGGACTCCTATAATTCACCCCTCCACTTT
. . TRBJ1-6 TRBV18 CASSQTVAARKNSPLHF TGTGCCAGCTCACAAACTGTAGCTGCACGGAAAAATTCACCCCTCCACTTT
TRBD2 . TRBJ2-1 TRBV5-1 CASSAGLAGGNEQFF TGCGCCAGCAGCGCGGGACTAGCGGGAGGGAATGAGCAGTTCTTC
. few TRBJ2-1 TRBV6-4 CASSDSERISYNEQFF TGTGCCAGCAGTGACTCGGAGCGGATCTCCTACAATGAGCAGTTCTTC
. . TRBJ2-4 TRBV28 CASSLGQGNIQYF TGTGCCAGCAGTTTAGGGCAGGGAAACATTCAGTACTTC
. . TRBJ1-1 TRBV6-5 CASSYSGTIRGTEAFF TGTGCCAGCAGTTACTCAGGGACAATAAGAGGGACTGAAGCTTTCTTT
. . TRBJ2-7 TRBV11-2 CASSSRDEQYF TGTGCCAGCAGCTCCCGCGACGAGCAGTACTTC
TRBD1 . TRBJ1-1 TRBV14 CASSQKTGLNTEAFF TGTGCCAGCAGCCAAAAGACAGGGCTGAACACTGAAGCTTTCTTT
. . TRBJ2-1 TRBV2 CASSAPGMTKGEQFF TGTGCCAGCAGTGCCCCCGGGATGACGAAAGGCGAGCAGTTCTTC
TRBD1 . TRBJ2-7 TRBV28 CASRLWTGITYEQYF TGTGCCAGCAGACTGTGGACAGGGATTACCTACGAGCAGTACTTC
TRBD2 . TRBJ2-1 TRBV5-1 CASSSGLAAYNEQFF TGCGCCAGCAGCTCGGGACTAGCGGCCTACAATGAGCAGTTCTTC
TRBD2 . TRBJ2-1 TRBV25-1 CASSASGRAGEQFF TGTGCCAGCAGTGCGAGCGGGAGGGCCGGGGAGCAGTTCTTC
. . TRBJ1-3 TRBV6-1 CASSEPLGLGSGNTIYF TGTGCCAGCAGTGAACCTCTTGGACTCGGCTCTGGAAACACCATATATTTT
. . TRBJ2-6 TRBV7-2 CASSLAVGANVLTF TGTGCCAGCAGCTTGGCTGTGGGGGCCAACGTCCTGACTTTC
. . TRBJ1-2 TRBV29-1 CSVVSGDARGYTF TGCAGCGTTGTGTCAGGGGACGCCCGTGGCTACACCTTC
. . TRBJ1-1 TRBV5-5 CASSRVPYSQMNTEAFF TGTGCCAGCAGCCGAGTCCCATATTCGCAAATGAACACTGAAGCTTTCTTT
. . TRBJ1-2 TRBV5-1 CASSLNGDGYTF TGCGCCAGCAGCTTGAACGGGGATGGCTACACCTTC